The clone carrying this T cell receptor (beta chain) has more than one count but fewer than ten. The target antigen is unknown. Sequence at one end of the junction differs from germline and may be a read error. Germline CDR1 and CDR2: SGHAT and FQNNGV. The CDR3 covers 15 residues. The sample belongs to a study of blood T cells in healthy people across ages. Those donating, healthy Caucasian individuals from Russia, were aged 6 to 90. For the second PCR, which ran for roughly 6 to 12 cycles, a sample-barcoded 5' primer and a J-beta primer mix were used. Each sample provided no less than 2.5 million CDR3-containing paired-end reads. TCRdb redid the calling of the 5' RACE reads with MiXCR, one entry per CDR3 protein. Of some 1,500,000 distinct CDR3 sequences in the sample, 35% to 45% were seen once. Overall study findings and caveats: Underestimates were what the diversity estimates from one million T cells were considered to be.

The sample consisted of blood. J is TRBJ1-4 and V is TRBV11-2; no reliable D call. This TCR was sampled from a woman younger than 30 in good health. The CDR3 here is CASSLDPSLWEKLFF. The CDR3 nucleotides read TGTGCTAGCAGCTTAGACCCCAGCCTATGGGAAAAACTGTTTTTT.